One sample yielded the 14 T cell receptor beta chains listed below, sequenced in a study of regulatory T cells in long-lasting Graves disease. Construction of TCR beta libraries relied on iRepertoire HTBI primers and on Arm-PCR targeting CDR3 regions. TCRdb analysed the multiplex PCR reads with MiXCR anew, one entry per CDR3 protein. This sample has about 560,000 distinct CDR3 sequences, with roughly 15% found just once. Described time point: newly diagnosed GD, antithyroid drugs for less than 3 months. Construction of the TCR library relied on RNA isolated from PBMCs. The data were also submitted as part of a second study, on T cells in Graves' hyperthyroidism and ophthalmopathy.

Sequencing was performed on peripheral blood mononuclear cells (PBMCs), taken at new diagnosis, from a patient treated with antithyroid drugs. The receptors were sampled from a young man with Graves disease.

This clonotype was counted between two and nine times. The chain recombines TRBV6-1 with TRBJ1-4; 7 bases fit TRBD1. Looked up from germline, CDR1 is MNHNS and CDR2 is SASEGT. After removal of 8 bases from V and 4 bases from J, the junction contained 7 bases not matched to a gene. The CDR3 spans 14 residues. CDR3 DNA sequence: TGTGCCAGCGCGGTCACAGGGGTTAATGAAAAACTGTTTTTT. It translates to CASAVTGVNEKLFF.

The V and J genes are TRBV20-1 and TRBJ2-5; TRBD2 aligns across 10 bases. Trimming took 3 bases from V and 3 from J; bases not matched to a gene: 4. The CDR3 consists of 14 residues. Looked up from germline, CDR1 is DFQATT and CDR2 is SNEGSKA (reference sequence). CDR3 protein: CSASRTSGKETQYF. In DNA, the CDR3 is TGCAGTGCTAGCCGGACTAGCGGTAAAGAGACCCAGTACTTC.

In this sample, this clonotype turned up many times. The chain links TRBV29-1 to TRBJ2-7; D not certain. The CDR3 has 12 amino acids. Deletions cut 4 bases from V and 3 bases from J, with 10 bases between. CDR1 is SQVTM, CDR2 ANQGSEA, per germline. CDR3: CSVGSESYEQYF. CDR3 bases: TGCAGCGTTGGGTCAGAAAGCTACGAGCAGTACTTC.

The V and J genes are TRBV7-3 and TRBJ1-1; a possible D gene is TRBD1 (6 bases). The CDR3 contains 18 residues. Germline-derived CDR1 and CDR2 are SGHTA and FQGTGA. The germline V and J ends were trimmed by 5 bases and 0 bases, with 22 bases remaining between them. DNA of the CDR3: TGTGCCAGCAGCCCCTCTCGAGGGGGACCTATCATGAACACTGAAGCTTTCTTT. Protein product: CASSPSRGGPIMNTEAFF.

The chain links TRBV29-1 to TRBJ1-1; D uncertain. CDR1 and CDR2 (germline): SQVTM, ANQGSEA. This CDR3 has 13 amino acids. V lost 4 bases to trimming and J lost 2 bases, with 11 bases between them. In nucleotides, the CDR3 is TGCAGCGTTGCAAAACAGACCAACACTGAAGCTTTCTTT. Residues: CSVAKQTNTEAFF.

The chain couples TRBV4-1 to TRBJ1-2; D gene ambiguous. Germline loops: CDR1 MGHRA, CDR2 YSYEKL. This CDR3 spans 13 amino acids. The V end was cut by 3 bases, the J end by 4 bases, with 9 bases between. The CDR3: CASSQVSTYGYTF. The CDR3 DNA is TGCGCCAGCAGCCAGGTCTCGACCTATGGCTACACCTTC.

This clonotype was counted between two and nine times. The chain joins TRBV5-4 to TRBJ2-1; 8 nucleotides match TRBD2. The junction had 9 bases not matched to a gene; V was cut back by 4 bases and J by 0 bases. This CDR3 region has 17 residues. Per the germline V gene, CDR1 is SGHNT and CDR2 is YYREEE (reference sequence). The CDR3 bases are TGTGCCAGCAGCAGCCAACTAGCGGCCAGCTCCTACAATGAGCAGTTCTTC. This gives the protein CASSSQLAASSYNEQFF.

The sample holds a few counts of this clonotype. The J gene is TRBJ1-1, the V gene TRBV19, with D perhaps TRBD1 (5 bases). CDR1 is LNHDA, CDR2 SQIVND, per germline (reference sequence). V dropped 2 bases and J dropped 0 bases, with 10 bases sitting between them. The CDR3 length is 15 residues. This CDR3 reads CASSIHGAVNTEAFF. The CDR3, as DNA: TGTGCCAGTAGTATACATGGGGCGGTGAACACTGAAGCTTTCTTT.

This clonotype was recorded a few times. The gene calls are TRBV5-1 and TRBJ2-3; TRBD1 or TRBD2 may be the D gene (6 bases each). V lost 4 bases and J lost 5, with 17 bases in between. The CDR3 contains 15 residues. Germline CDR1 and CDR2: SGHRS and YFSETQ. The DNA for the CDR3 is TGCGCCAGCAGCGGAACGGGGGCCCCCCGAGATACGCAGTATTTT. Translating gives CASSGTGAPRDTQYF. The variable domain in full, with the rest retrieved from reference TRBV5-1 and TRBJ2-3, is KAGVTQTPRYLIKTRGQQVTLSCSPISGHRSVSWYQQTPGQGLQFLFEYFSETQRNKGNFPGRFSGRQFSNSRSEMNVSTLELGDSALYLCASSGTGAPRDTQYFGPGTRLTVL.

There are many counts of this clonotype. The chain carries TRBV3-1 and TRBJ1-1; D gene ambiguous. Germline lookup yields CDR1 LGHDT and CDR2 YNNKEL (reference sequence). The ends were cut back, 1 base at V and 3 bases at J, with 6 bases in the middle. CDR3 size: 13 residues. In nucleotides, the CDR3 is TGTGCCAGCAGCCAAGGGAGATACACTGAAGCTTTCTTT. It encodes CASSQGRYTEAFF.

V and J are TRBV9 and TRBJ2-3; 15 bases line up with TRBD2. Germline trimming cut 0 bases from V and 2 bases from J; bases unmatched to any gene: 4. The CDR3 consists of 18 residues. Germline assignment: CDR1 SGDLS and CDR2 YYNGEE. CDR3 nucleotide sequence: TGTGCCAGCAGCGTAGGGGGACTAGCGGGAGGCCTCACAGATACGCAGTATTTT. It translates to CASSVGGLAGGLTDTQYF. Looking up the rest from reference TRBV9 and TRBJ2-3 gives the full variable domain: DSGVTQTPKHLITATGQRVTLRCSPRSGDLSVYWYQQSLDQGLQFLIQYYNGEERAKGNILERFSAQQFPDLHSELNLSSLELGDSALYFCASSVGGLAGGLTDTQYFGPGTRLTVL.

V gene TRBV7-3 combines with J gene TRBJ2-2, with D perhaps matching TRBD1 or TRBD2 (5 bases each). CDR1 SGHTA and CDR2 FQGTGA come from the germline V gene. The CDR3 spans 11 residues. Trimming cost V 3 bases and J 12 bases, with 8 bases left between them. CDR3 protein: CASSFEGKLFF. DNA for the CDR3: TGTGCCAGCAGCTTTGAGGGGAAGCTGTTTTTT. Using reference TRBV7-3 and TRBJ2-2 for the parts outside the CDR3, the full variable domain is GAGVSQTPSNKVTEKGKYVELRCDPISGHTALYWYRQSLGQGPEFLIYFQGTGAADDSGLPNDRFFAVRPEGSVSTLKIQRTERGDSAVYLCASSFEGKLFFGEGSRLTVL.

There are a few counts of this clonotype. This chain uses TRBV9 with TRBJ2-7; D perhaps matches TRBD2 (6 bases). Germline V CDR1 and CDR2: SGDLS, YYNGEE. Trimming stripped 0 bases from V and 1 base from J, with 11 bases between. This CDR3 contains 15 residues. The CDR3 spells CASSVGPEGSYEQYF. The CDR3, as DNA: TGTGCCAGCAGCGTAGGTCCGGAGGGTTCCTACGAGCAGTACTTC.

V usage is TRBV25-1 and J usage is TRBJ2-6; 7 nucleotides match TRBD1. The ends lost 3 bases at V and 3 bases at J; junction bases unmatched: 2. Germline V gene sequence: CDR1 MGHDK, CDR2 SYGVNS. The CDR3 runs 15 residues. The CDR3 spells CASSEYRGGANVLTF. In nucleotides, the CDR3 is TGTGCCAGCAGTGAGTACAGGGGTGGGGCCAACGTCCTGACTTTC.